A selection of T cell receptor beta chains follows, all from one sample in a study of CD8 T cells in Susac syndrome. A single record per CDR3 protein comes from TCRdb applying MiXCR to the immunoSEQ multiplex PCR reads. The table records about 300,000 distinct CDR3 sequences, approximately 85% of them present only once. The sample consisted of CD8+ T cells from PBMCs. These receptors came from a human donor with multiple sclerosis. The conserved cysteine and the conserved F or W are not part of the CDR3 here.

length | V | CDR3
16 | TRBV20-1 | SARELFGTERRGNEQF
14 | TRBV5-4 | ASSLGAGGGTDTQY
15 | TRBV6-2/TRBV6-3 | ASSYRFGPHDNQPQH
9 | TRBV30 | AWSETYEQF
12 | TRBV7-2 | ASSLGSGPDTQY
15 | TRBV28 | ASSGTSGASAPYEQY
15 | TRBV7-8 | ASSFPRSGGPGNEQF
13 | TRBV15 | ATSGGTGGFETQY
12 | TRBV30 | ACNPGTRAYEQF
14 | TRBV28 | ASSLLLAGVSETQY
12 | TRBV18 | ASSLTDNSYEQY
12 | TRBV20-1 | SASQDRGTYEQY
13 | TRBV10-3 | AIREDRERGNTIY
12 | TRBV19 | ASSIAGGNTEAF
13 | TRBV5-5 | ASSKPGQTDEKLF
14 | TRBV27 | ASSLVGFGGYNEQF
12 | TRBV20-1 | SARLAGPYNEQF
15 | TRBV4-2 | ASSQEARTSGYNEQF
9 | TRBV11-2 | ASSGHTEQY
13 | TRBV5-4 | ASSLELGQVTEAF
15 | TRBV5-1 | ASSYRDRGLEGTEAF
12 | TRBV10-3 | AISRGGTNEKLF
14 | TRBV4-3 | ASSQFEDPGQETQY
13 | TRBV2 | ASSETSGPFYEQY
13 | TRBV13 | ASSLAGLAVYEQY
13 | TRBV5-1 | ASSLIGLGDDEQF
11 | TRBV28 | ASSFPGGNEQF
12 | TRBV5-6 | ASRLGGQPYEQY
10 | TRBV7-9 | ASSSGDQPQH
15 | TRBV5-1 | ASSLESPLQGHEGYT
14 | TRBV20-1 | SAAPTGRGSYNEQF
13 | TRBV27 | ASSWDFSSYNEQF
12 | TRBV4-1 | ASSPMQGSTEAF
14 | TRBV7-9 | ASSLAQGEEYNEQF
11 | TRBV10-3 | AIRTGDSYEQY
12 | TRBV6-2/TRBV6-3 | ASSYLRDIYGYT
12 | TRBV5-4 | ASSRGQGGDEQY
11 | TRBV15 | ATTGEAHNEQF
13 | TRBV4-3 | ASSQDEQAKNIQY
14 | TRBV25-1 | ASSGDGYLSGNTIY
12 | TRBV10-2 | ASRDVSGANVLT
14 | TRBV5-5 | ASSLGVGPNTGELF
11 | TRBV19 | ASSSGRARDEF
14 | TRBV27 | ASSFSHLEPYNEQF
14 | TRBV14 | ASSPILAGVQETQY
9 | TRBV27 | ASSRGAIEF
11 | TRBV30 | AWRELSPSEQY
12 | TRBV20-1 | SAYYLAGSDEQY
12 | TRBV29-1 | SVYPGGSYNEQF
12 | TRBV27 | ASSLIGVSYEQY